The present TCR beta chain was sequenced within a study of cytomegalovirus exposure and HLA in healthy donors. This CDR3 is 15 amino acids long. V lost 2 bases, J lost 4 bases, and 14 bases lay in between. The germline V gene encodes CDR1 MNHNY and CDR2 SVGAGI (reference sequence). PCR involved 60 Vbeta and 13 Jbeta primers. Here immunoSEQ multiplex PCR was the method, and the copy in TCRdb shows in-frame clones only, minus some. The data show some 150,000 clones, with around 80% seen just once and around 2% held by the top ten. This clone was seen more than once but under ten times. The sample taken for sequencing was PBMCs. The V call is TRBV6-6, the J call TRBJ1-2; no clear D gene. This TCR was sampled from a woman aged 30 to 39 in good health and CMV-seropositive. CDR3 nucleotide sequence: TGTGCCAGCAGTTACGTCGGGGTCCCCGGCTATGGCTACACCTTC. Translating gives CASSYVGVPGYGYTF.